One and the same sample provided the 14 T cell receptor beta chains below, sequenced in a study of control samples from healthy donors and cancer patients. The repertoire was sequenced with immunoSEQ multiplex PCR; TCRdb's copy has only in-frame clones and lacks some. The sample includes about 31,000 clones, roughly 94% of them seen just once. The sample consisted of blood. These receptors were collected from a man aged 60-69 years in good health.

V and J are TRBV6-2 or TRBV6-3 and TRBJ1-1; D uncertain. Trimming cost V 4 bases and J 0 bases, with 6 bases left between them. This CDR3 spans 13 amino acids. The V gene's germline CDR1 is MNHEY and CDR2 SVGEGT. In nucleotides, the CDR3 is TGTGCCAGCAGTTGGGCGGTGAACACTGAAGCTTTCTTT. This codes for CASSWAVNTEAFF.

The chain couples TRBV4-2 to TRBJ1-2; D not resolved. The germline gives CDR1 LGHNA, CDR2 YNFKEQ. The ends were cut back, 1 base at V and 3 bases at J, with 15 bases in the middle. This CDR3 has 16 amino acids. In DNA form, the CDR3 reads TGTGCCAGCAGCCAAGGGCGGTCTGACTTGGACTATGGCTACACCTTC. Protein: CASSQGRSDLDYGYTF.

The chain links TRBV4-2 to TRBJ1-3; weak D call: TRBD1 (5 bases). Germline V gene data show CDR1 as LGHNA and CDR2 as YNFKEQ. V was shortened by 0 bases and J by 0 bases, with 9 bases between the two germline ends. This CDR3 contains 16 residues. The CDR3 region has the DNA TGTGCCAGCAGCCAAGAGAAGACAGCCTCTGGAAACACCATATATTTT. Protein product: CASSQEKTASGNTIYF.

The genes are TRBV7-3 and TRBJ1-1; no clear D. Germline V lookup: CDR1 SGHTA, CDR2 FQGTGA. This CDR3 comprises 14 residues. V lost 1 base and J lost 0, with 6 bases in between. Here the CDR3 DNA reads TGTGCCAGCAGCTTAATGGGATTGAACACTGAAGCTTTCTTT. The encoded protein is CASSLMGLNTEAFF.

The V gene is TRBV6-6, the J gene TRBJ1-2; a possible D gene is TRBD1 (5 bases). In germline, CDR1 is MNHNY, CDR2 SVGAGI (reference sequence). This CDR3 is 14 amino acids long. V shed 5 bases and J shed 8 bases, with 18 bases lying between them. This chain's CDR3 is CASSGGRGVNGYTF. As DNA, the CDR3 is TGTGCCAGCAGTGGGGGGAGGGGAGTGAACGGCTACACCTTC.

The chain carries TRBV18 and TRBJ1-3; no clear D. The CDR3 is 16 residues long. The germline V and J ends were trimmed by 3 bases and 0 bases, with 12 bases remaining between them. Germline V gene lookup returns CDR1 KGHSH and CDR2 LQKENI. The chain's CDR3 is CASSPFDTASGNTIYF. In DNA form, the CDR3 reads TGTGCCAGCTCACCCTTCGACACCGCCTCTGGAAACACCATATATTTT.

This clone was counted once. The rearrangement joins TRBV4-1 to TRBJ1-1, with D maybe TRBD1 (6 bases). V lost 1 base and J 0 bases, leaving 12 bases between the germline ends. The germline V gene encodes CDR1 MGHRA and CDR2 YSYEKL. The length of the CDR3 is 16 residues. The CDR3 is CASSQALGGMNTEAFF. CDR3 bases: TGCGCCAGCAGCCAAGCCCTCGGGGGCATGAACACTGAAGCTTTCTTT.

V and J are TRBV28 and TRBJ1-4; no reliable D call. In germline, CDR1 is MDHEN, CDR2 SYDVKM. V was clipped by 6 bases and J by 3 bases, with 17 bases between them. This CDR3 is built from 16 residues. Written as DNA, the CDR3 is TGTGCCAGCAGCACCACGGGTGGTGCTCCTAATGAAAAACTGTTTTTT. Its protein is CASSTTGGAPNEKLFF. The whole variable domain, filled in from reference TRBV28 and TRBJ1-4, reads DVKVTQSSRYLVKRTGEKVFLECVQDMDHENMFWYRQDPGLGLRLIYFSYDVKMKEKGDIPEGYSVSREKKERFSLILESASTNQTSMYLCASSTTGGAPNEKLFFGSGTQLSVL.

The rearrangement joins TRBV19 to TRBJ2-2; TRBD2 matches at 11 bases. The CDR3 has 15 amino acids. Unmatched junction bases numbered 3, after V lost 5 bases and J lost 4 bases. Germline CDR1 is LNHDA and CDR2 is SQIVND (reference sequence). This chain's CDR3 is CASSRLAGGTGELFF. Written as DNA, the CDR3 is TGTGCCAGTAGTCGGCTAGCGGGGGGCACCGGGGAGCTGTTTTTT.

This clone was recorded once. The chain has TRBV7-2 and TRBJ2-4, with D perhaps matching TRBD2 (5 bases). Germline CDR1 is SGHTA and CDR2 is FQGNSA. V was clipped by 0 bases and J by 6 bases, with 9 bases between them. The CDR3 contains 14 residues. CDR3 bases: TGTGCCAGCAGCTTAGCCCGGGGATCAAACATTCAGTACTTC. Its translation is CASSLARGSNIQYF.

V is TRBV24-1 and J is TRBJ1-2; no reliable D call. V shed 4 bases and J shed 3 bases, with 5 bases lying between them. CDR1 is KGHDR, CDR2 SFDVKD, per germline. The CDR3 is made up of 12 amino acids. The chain's CDR3 is CATSDSDYGYTF. In DNA form, the CDR3 reads TGTGCCACCAGTGACTCGGACTATGGCTACACCTTC.

This chain connects TRBV3-1 (or the pseudogene TRBV3-2) to TRBJ2-2; D is uncertain. This CDR3 is 12 amino acids long. With 4 bases removed from V and 6 bases from J, the gap between germline ends came to 6 bases. The germline V gene encodes CDR1 LGHDT and CDR2 YNNKEL (reference sequence). For the CDR3, the DNA is TGTGCCAGCAGCCCTACCGCCGGGGAGCTGTTTTTT. This codes for CASSPTAGELFF.

CDR3 bases: TGTGCCAGTAGTATGACAGGGGGCCAAGAAAAACTGTTTTTT. Its translation is CASSMTGGQEKLFF. The rearrangement links TRBV19 to TRBJ1-4; TRBD1 matches 10 bases. The germline gives CDR1 LNHDA, CDR2 SQIVND (reference sequence). The V and J ends lost 3 bases and 8 bases, in that order; junction bases with no gene match: 3. This CDR3 is 14 amino acids long.

This chain connects TRBV27 to TRBJ1-6; TRBD1 might be the D (5 bases). The germline V and J ends were trimmed by 3 bases and 5 bases, with 11 bases remaining between them. CDR1 and CDR2 (germline): MNHEY, SMNVEV (reference sequence). The CDR3 runs 15 residues. The CDR3, as DNA: TGTGCCAGCAGTTTCAGGGTCCTGCATAATTCACCCCTCCACTTT. Its protein is CASSFRVLHNSPLHF.